Listed here are 8 T cell receptor beta chains from one sample, sequenced in a study of T cell responses to AZD1222 COVID-19 vaccine (dated by TCRdb to 2020 to 2022). The meaning of the sample's time point label: baseline before first vaccination. Receptor amplification or capture employed the immunoSEQ multiplex PCR assay. TCRdb mirrors the immuneACCESS table, restricted to in-frame sequences. Some clones are absent from its copies; in checked studies, under half trace to an unresolved V gene, and the reason for the others is unknown. Within this sample are approximately 30,000 clones, with 75% to 90% of them counted one time only. 5.5% to 7.5% of the sample is taken by the ten largest. Sequencing was performed on peripheral blood, taken on day 0 of AZD1222 vaccination. These receptors came from an adult in good health.

The chain recombines TRBV4-2 with TRBJ2-3; a weak D match, TRBD1 (7 bases). The ends were cut back, 3 bases at V and 3 bases at J, with 13 bases in the middle. This CDR3 has 15 residues. CDR1 is LGHNA and CDR2 is YNFKEQ in the germline V gene. Written as DNA, the CDR3 is TGTGCCAGCAGCCAGGAGGGACAGCCAACAGATACGCAGTATTTT. Translating it yields CASSQEGQPTDTQYF.

The genes are TRBV19 and TRBJ2-1, with D possibly being TRBD2 (6 bases). This CDR3 has 14 residues. Germline loops: CDR1 LNHDA, CDR2 SQIVND (reference sequence). Trimming took off 3 bases at V and 9 bases at J, with 15 bases between the two ends. CDR3 nucleotide sequence: TGTGCCAGTAGTATGGGGACTCGGGGGAGTGAGCAGTTCTTC. Translated: CASSMGTRGSEQFF.

The genes are TRBV19 and TRBJ2-1; D might be TRBD2 (6 bases). The germline gives CDR1 LNHDA, CDR2 SQIVND (reference sequence). The V gene lost 5 bases and the J gene lost 0 bases, with 11 bases spanning the gap. This CDR3 has 15 amino acids. CDR3 DNA sequence: TGTGCCAGTAGTGGCGGGGCCTACTCCTACAATGAGCAGTTCTTC. Residues: CASSGGAYSYNEQFF.

CDR3 amino acids: CSVVRTGDTEAFF. The CDR3 bases are TGCAGCGTTGTGCGGACAGGGGACACTGAAGCTTTCTTT. The chain carries TRBV29-1 and TRBJ1-1; 9 bases align to TRBD1. V lost 4 bases to trimming and J lost 3 bases; unmatched junction nucleotides: 3. The CDR3 totals 13 residues. Germline V gene lookup returns CDR1 SQVTM and CDR2 ANQGSEA.

This rearrangement joins TRBV5-1 to TRBJ1-1, with TRBD1 matching 8 bases. After removal of 0 bases from V and 0 bases from J, the junction contained 7 bases not matched to a gene. Per germline, CDR1 SGHRS and CDR2 YFSETQ. The CDR3 is 17 residues long. The CDR3 loop reads CASSLDRGFGMNTEAFF. CDR3 DNA sequence: TGCGCCAGCAGCTTGGACAGGGGGTTTGGGATGAACACTGAAGCTTTCTTT.

In its sample, this clone was seen a few times. The J gene is TRBJ2-2, the V gene TRBV19; the D gene is possibly TRBD1 (5 bases). Germline CDR1 reads LNHDA; CDR2 reads SQIVND (reference sequence). The CDR3 covers 17 residues. The V and J ends lost 7 bases and 3 bases respectively, with 21 bases between them. Here the CDR3 DNA reads TGTGCCAGTACCCCGCGACAGAGAATGTGGGACACCGGGGAGCTGTTTTTT. Its protein product is CASTPRQRMWDTGELFF.

This clone was observed once. The CDR3 region has the DNA TGTGCCAGCAGCAAAGTGGGCCAGCCCCAGCATTTT. Translation: CASSKVGQPQHF. The genes are TRBV21-1 and TRBJ1-5; the D call of TRBD1 is as the table states it, not checked on the DNA. TRBV21-1 is a known pseudogene. CDR3 length: 12 amino acids.

The chain carries TRBV28 and TRBJ1-5; D is unclear. Germline V lookup: CDR1 MDHEN, CDR2 SYDVKM. The CDR3 loop spans 15 amino acids. The V gene lost 8 bases and the J gene lost 0 bases, with 14 bases spanning the gap. DNA of the CDR3: TGTGCCAGCCTCTCATGGGTGGGTAGCAATCAGCCCCAGCATTTT. Amino acids: CASLSWVGSNQPQHF.